This T cell receptor beta chain was captured in a study of early T cells in non-severe SARS-CoV-2 infection. This CDR3 contains 14 residues. Trimming shortened V by 2 bases and J by 4 bases, and 12 bases separated the two germline ends. Germline CDR1 SNHLY, CDR2 FYNNEI. TCRdb re-analysed the 5' RACE reads in MiXCR, keeping a single row per CDR3 protein. The sample yields 63,000 or so distinct CDR3 sequences, 10% to 12% seen once. The sample here was whole blood, taken at baseline. The receptor's source is an adult who was a healthcare worker with PCR-confirmed SARS-CoV-2 infection or an uninfected control (not recorded which). The chain is built from TRBV2 and TRBJ2-7; weak D call: TRBD1 (5 bases). In DNA form, the CDR3 reads TGTGCCAGCAGTGAACAGGGAACATATTACGAGCAGTACTTC. This translates into CASSEQGTYYEQYF.